This T cell receptor beta chain originates from a study of shared clonotypes between healthy human individuals. Study-level points and caveats: Blood alone was sampled, and tissue repertoires likely differ.

V lost 7 bases to trimming and J lost 5 bases; unmatched junction nucleotides: 12. Germline V gene sequence: CDR1 MGHRA, CDR2 YSYEKL. The CDR3 loop spans 15 amino acids. The data were produced by immunoSEQ multiplex PCR, yet TCRdb's version contains in-frame clones alone and is incomplete. The sample carries 2 million or so clones, just under 95% recorded once. In regard to this clone: What it binds is unknown.

It was CD45RO-negative cells, positively selected for CCR7, that made up naive CD8 cells, with terminally differentiated effector memory CD45RA+ cells excluded. Recent acute infections and vaccinations were absent in the healthy HIV-negative adult donors. This clonotype originated in a man between 18 and 29 years old in good health. The specimen sequenced was naive CD8+ T cells sorted from blood. The chain links TRBV4-1 to TRBJ2-7, with TRBD1 identical over 9 bases. The CDR3 DNA follows: TGCGCCAGCACCCTAACGGGGACAGGGATCCACGAGCAGTACTTC. Translating gives CASTLTGTGIHEQYF.